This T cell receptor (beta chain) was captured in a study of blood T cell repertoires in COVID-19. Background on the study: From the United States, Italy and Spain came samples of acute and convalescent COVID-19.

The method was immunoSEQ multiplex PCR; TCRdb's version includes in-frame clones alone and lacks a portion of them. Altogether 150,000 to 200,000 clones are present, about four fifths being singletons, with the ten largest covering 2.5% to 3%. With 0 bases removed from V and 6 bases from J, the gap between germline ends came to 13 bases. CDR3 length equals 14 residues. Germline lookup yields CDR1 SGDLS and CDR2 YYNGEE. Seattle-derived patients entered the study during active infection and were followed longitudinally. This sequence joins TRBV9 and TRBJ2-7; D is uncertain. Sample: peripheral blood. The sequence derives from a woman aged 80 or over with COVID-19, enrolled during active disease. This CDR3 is CASSVGPGPVEQYF. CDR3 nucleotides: TGTGCCAGCAGCGTAGGGCCGGGTCCGGTCGAGCAGTACTTC.